This T cell receptor (beta chain) appears in the sequencing data of a study of cytomegalovirus exposure and HLA in healthy donors. General study points: Follow-up analysis seemed to connect common viral pathogens with several of the most significant clusters identified. Near-uniform donor sequencing depth was presumed by presence/absence analyses.

Primers included in the PCR were 60 Vbeta and 13 Jbeta primers. The repertoire was sequenced with immunoSEQ multiplex PCR; TCRdb's copy has only in-frame clones and lacks some. The sample includes some 180,000 clones, 75% to 80% of them seen just once. Nominally healthy donors were sampled, though unrecorded immune exposures were likely. With respect to this clone: Its antigen is undetermined.

The CDR3 sequence is 15 residues long. V lost 4 bases and J lost 1; bases outside the gene matches: 0. Per the germline V gene, CDR1 is LNHDA and CDR2 is SQIVND (reference sequence). Material for sequencing was PBMCs. V usage is TRBV19 and J usage is TRBJ2-2; TRBD1 aligns across 10 bases. The sequence was obtained from a female donor in good health and CMV-seronegative. CDR3 amino acids: CASSRDRGNTGELFF. The CDR3 DNA sequence: TGTGCCAGTAGTAGGGACAGGGGGAACACCGGGGAGCTGTTTTTT.